This passage covers 15 T cell receptor beta chains from one sample sequenced in a study of immune characterization of retroperitoneal liposarcoma. TCRdb analysed the PCR reads with MiXCR anew, one entry per CDR3 protein. The sample includes about 2,300 distinct CDR3 sequences, roughly two fifths seen only once; the top ten take about two fifths. Sequencing was done on a sample of tumor tissue. Receptors were obtained from a male donor with retroperitoneal liposarcoma.

V usage is TRBV11-2 and J usage is TRBJ2-7, with D possibly being TRBD1 or TRBD2 (5 bases each). The CDR3 sequence is 16 residues long. The germline CDR1 and CDR2 sequences are SGHAT and FQNNGV. V was clipped by 4 bases and J by 3 bases, with 19 bases between them. The CDR3 protein is CASSSRGGSGRYEQYF. CDR3 nucleotides: TGTGCCAGCAGCTCACGGGGCGGGTCGGGTCGCTACGAGCAGTACTTC.

In this sample, this clonotype turned up a few times. This chain uses TRBV6-1 with TRBJ2-1; 8 bases match TRBD1. Near its end, the DNA agrees better with TRBJ2-7, so the J call may be wrong. CDR1 is MNHNS, CDR2 SASEGT, per germline. The length of the CDR3 is 14 residues. CDR3 residues: CASSRDRSSYEQYF. The CDR3 DNA sequence: TGTGCCAGCAGCCGGGACAGGTCATCCTACGAGCAGTACTTC.

The J gene is TRBJ1-1, the V gene TRBV6-1; D may be TRBD1 (5 bases). The CDR3 sequence is 13 residues long. Germline CDR1 reads MNHNS; CDR2 reads SASEGT. Trimming cost V 5 bases and J 3 bases, with 10 bases left between them. The CDR3 DNA is TGTGCCAGCAGTACGGGGGTTTACACTGAAGCTTTCTTT. It is translated as CASSTGVYTEAFF.

The chain recombines TRBV11-3 with TRBJ2-1; 9 bases are a match to TRBD2. V lost 5 bases and J lost 3; bases outside the gene matches: 8. The CDR3 runs 16 residues. Germline CDR1 and CDR2: SGHNT and YENEEA. CDR3 in amino acids: CASSLSGGDIYNEQFF. The CDR3 DNA sequence: TGTGCCAGCAGCCTTAGCGGGGGAGACATCTACAATGAGCAGTTCTTC.

This clonotype was counted a few times. The chain combines TRBV7-8 with TRBJ2-2; weak D call: TRBD1 (6 bases). The germline V gene has CDR1 SGHVS and CDR2 FQNEAQ. The CDR3 sequence is 14 residues long. V was clipped by 5 bases and J by 4 bases, with 11 bases between them. The CDR3 reads CASSLTGPTGELFF. In nucleotides, the CDR3 is TGTGCCAGCAGCCTAACAGGGCCCACCGGGGAGCTGTTTTTT.

Within the sample, this clonotype is medium-sized. This chain uses TRBV6-1 with TRBJ2-1, with D possibly TRBD1 on 6 matching bases. The DNA end is a closer match to TRBJ2-7, so the J assignment may be wrong. Per the germline V gene, CDR1 is MNHNS and CDR2 is SASEGT. This CDR3 comprises 13 residues. CDR3 nucleotides: TGTGCCAGTACAGGGAACCTCGGCTACGAGCAGTACTTC. Protein product: CASTGNLGYEQYF.

This clonotype was counted only a few times. The J gene is TRBJ2-1, the V gene TRBV6-1, with 7 bases matching TRBD2. Trimming removed 3 bases from V and 7 bases from J; junction bases left unmatched: 15. This CDR3 comprises 17 residues. Germline loops: CDR1 MNHNS, CDR2 SASEGT. In nucleotides, the CDR3 is TGTGCCAGCAGTGATTGGGAGGGGCTCCGAGATGGGAATGAGCAGTTCTTC. This codes for CASSDWEGLRDGNEQFF.

This chain joins TRBV11-2 and TRBJ2-1; D may be TRBD2 (5 bases). The germline V and J ends were trimmed by 0 bases and 0 bases, with 9 bases remaining between them. The CDR3 is 16 amino acids. Germline V gene data show CDR1 as SGHAT and CDR2 as FQNNGV. CDR3 protein: CASSLELGSSYNEQFF. The CDR3 coding sequence is TGTGCCAGCAGCTTAGAGTTGGGGAGCTCCTACAATGAGCAGTTCTTC. The full variable domain, with the rest looked up from reference TRBV11-2 and TRBJ2-1, is EAGVAQSPRYKIIEKRQSVAFWCNPISGHATLYWYQQILGQGPKLLIQFQNNGVVDDSQLPKDRFSAERLKGVDSTLKIQPAKLEDSAVYLCASSLELGSSYNEQFFGPGTRLTVL.

V is TRBV6-6 and J is TRBJ2-1; 11 bases are a match to TRBD1. The DNA end is more similar to TRBJ2-7, so the J call may be wrong. From germline, CDR1 is MNHNY and CDR2 SVGAGI (reference sequence). The CDR3 totals 16 residues. In nucleotides, the CDR3 is TGTGCCAGCAGCAGGGCCGGGACAGGGGGGTTAAATGAGCAGTACTTC. Its translation is CASSRAGTGGLNEQYF.

This rearrangement joins TRBV7-6 to TRBJ2-5; D perhaps matches TRBD1 (6 bases). Trimming stripped 3 bases from V and 1 base from J, with 15 bases between. CDR1 SGHVS and CDR2 FNYEAQ come from the germline V gene. There are 16 residues in the CDR3. CDR3 in DNA: TGTGCCAGCAGCTTGGGGTTGGGGGCGGGCCAAGAGACCCAGTACTTC. Encoded protein: CASSLGLGAGQETQYF.

This clonotype appeared a few times. This chain joins TRBV7-6 and TRBJ2-1; a weak D match, TRBD2 (5 bases). The CDR3 extends over 13 amino acids. With 2 bases removed from V and 6 bases from J, the gap between germline ends came to 8 bases. The germline CDR1 and CDR2 sequences are SGHVS and FNYEAQ. The CDR3 region is CASSLNGGNEQFF. CDR3 in DNA: TGTGCCAGCAGCTTAAACGGAGGCAATGAGCAGTTCTTC.

Here the CDR3 reads CASSLLWGQETQYF. For the CDR3, the DNA is TGTGCCAGCAGCTTACTATGGGGTCAAGAGACCCAGTACTTC. The chain is built from TRBV7-2 and TRBJ2-5; D is unclear. V lost 2 bases and J 2 bases, leaving 9 bases between the germline ends. Germline CDR1 reads SGHTA; CDR2 reads FQGNSA. This CDR3 is 14 amino acids long. Variable domain in full (rest from reference TRBV7-2 and TRBJ2-5): GAGVSQSPSNKVTEKGKDVELRCDPISGHTALYWYRQSLGQGLEFLIYFQGNSAPDKSGLPSDRFSAERTGGSVSTLTIQRTQQEDSAVYLCASSLLWGQETQYFGPGTRLLVL.

This clonotype was observed a handful of times. V usage is TRBV6-5 and J usage is TRBJ2-5, with 8 positions matching TRBD2. This CDR3 is 16 amino acids long. Germline assignment: CDR1 MNHEY and CDR2 SVGAGI. The J segment lost 1 base and the V segment lost 6 bases, leaving 10 bases of the junction unmatched. Here the CDR3 DNA reads TGTGCCAGCAGCTACCCAGCGGGAGAGGGCCAAGAGACCCAGTACTTC. Amino acid sequence: CASSYPAGEGQETQYF.

The chain carries TRBV10-2 and TRBJ2-1; 14 bases map to TRBD2. J lost 6 bases, V lost 5 bases, and 6 bases had no gene match. Germline CDR1 and CDR2: WSHSY and SAAADI. The CDR3 consists of 16 residues. The CDR3 DNA reads as TGCGCCAGCAGTTACCCCGGGACTAGCGGGAGCAATGAGCAGTTCTTC. Residues: CASSYPGTSGSNEQFF.

V and J are TRBV6-1 and TRBJ2-1; D possibly corresponds to TRBD2 (5 bases). The J call is uncertain, as TRBJ2-7 better fits the DNA end. Germline CDR1 reads MNHNS; CDR2 reads SASEGT. The CDR3 contains 13 residues. The CDR3 sequence: CASSVGSPYEQYF. The CDR3 nucleotides read TGTGCCAGCAGTGTTGGGAGTCCCTACGAGCAGTACTTC.